The clone carrying this TCR beta chain was detected ten times or more. The antigen remains undetermined. TCRdb reprocessed the 5' RACE reads via MiXCR and lists one record per CDR3 protein. Seen here are tens of thousands of distinct CDR3 sequences, around 7% observed once, and the top ten hold more than 25%. This sample is part of a study of T cells after yellow fever vaccination. Broader study findings: FACS-sorted repertoires could harbor abundant contaminating bulk-population clonotypes. Most primary-vaccination clones reappeared after the booster (approximately 97% CD4, about 88% CD8).

V was cut by 0 bases and J by 0 bases, with 8 bases left in between. Germline V gives CDR1 DFQATT, CDR2 SNEGSKA (reference sequence). The CDR3 contains 14 residues. The receptor's source is a man aged 18-30 years who received the YFV17D yellow fever vaccine. V gene TRBV20-1 combines with J gene TRBJ2-5, with D possibly being TRBD2 (6 bases). Here the sequenced sample was CD8+ T cells sorted from PBMCs, taken more than 8 days after the first yellow fever vaccination. Here the CDR3 reads CSARDGDYQETQYF. In DNA, the CDR3 is TGCAGTGCTAGAGATGGGGACTACCAAGAGACCCAGTACTTC.